This T cell receptor beta chain was sequenced for a study of blood T cell repertoires in COVID-19. Study-level information: Acute-phase and convalescent COVID-19 samples originated in the United States, Italy and Spain.

Per the original data handling: Estimates of nucleated cell counts were drawn from the amplification of reference gene primers. This table comes from immunoSEQ multiplex PCR, and its TCRdb copy is limited to in-frame clones, with some not included. V and J calls and clone size follow that table, whereas D and trimming were derived from the DNA. The sample holds about 350,000 clones; about 87% are singletons and the top ten take around 8.9%. Followed longitudinally, the Seattle patients had been enrolled during active infection. The receptor comes from a man aged 25 to 40 with COVID-19, enrolled during active disease. Sequences were obtained from peripheral blood.

DNA of the CDR3: TGTGCCAGTAAAGGGGGCCCCCGTAGCTCCTACGAGCAGTACTTC. It encodes CASKGGPRSSYEQYF. The V and J genes are TRBV19 and TRBJ2-7; TRBD1 agrees at 7 bases. The J segment lost 0 bases and the V segment lost 7 bases, leaving 9 bases of the junction unmatched. Germline lookup yields CDR1 LNHDA and CDR2 SQIVND (reference sequence). CDR3 length: 15 amino acids.